This T cell receptor beta chain was sequenced for a study of T cells after yellow fever vaccination. Via MiXCR, TCRdb re-called the 5' RACE reads, giving one row per CDR3 protein. The sample holds around 88,000 distinct CDR3 sequences, approximately 12% seen once. This clonotype occurred many times. Germline V gives CDR1 SQVTM, CDR2 ANQGSEA. The CDR3 is 10 amino acids. The V end was cut by 7 bases, the J end by 5 bases, with 8 bases between. The rearrangement links TRBV29-1 to TRBJ2-5; D remains ambiguous. The sequenced sample was CD8+ T cells not binding an NS4B(214-222) dextramer, sorted from PBMCs, obtained 21 days after the first yellow fever vaccination. The receptor comes from a young man who received the YFV17D yellow fever vaccine. The CDR3 nucleotides are TGCAGCGATGGATACGAGACCCAGTACTTC. Translating it yields CSDGYETQYF.